This TCR beta chain was found in a study of blood T cell repertoires in COVID-19 (TCRdb year 2020). Concerning the study at large: Collaborator samples came from the United States, Italy and Spain and covered acute and convalescent phases of COVID-19. The prospective study material was composed of cDNA or gDNA derived from T cells, B-cell-depleted T cells, or PBMCs. Deeply sampled blood TCRbeta repertoires from subjects exposed to, actively infected with, or recovered from COVID-19 were included in the dataset. The repertoires were released in a freely available public database meant as a resource for research on the immune response to SARS-CoV-2. The samples were drawn from two sources: the first 160 participants of the ongoing ImmuneRACE study, and 1,200 or so subjects contributed by 6 global collaborators. Nearly every sample came with metadata listing a de-identified subject ID, COVID-19 status, age in years and sex. Where available, HLA class I and class II types were taken from metadata supplied by the sample provider and were not determined by assay-based typing.

TCRbeta CDR3 regions were amplified from genomic DNA using the immunoSEQ Assay, a bias-controlled multiplex PCR. The study's own analysis went as follows. Within the assay, amplification of reference gene primers was used to estimate how many nucleated cells each sample contained. To quantify the absolute abundance of each unique TCRbeta CDR3 rearrangement, sequence reads were collapsed and filtered. For each sample, productive Simpson clonality was calculated as the square root of Simpson's diversity index across productive rearrangements. Drawn from immuneACCESS, this table holds only the in-frame rearrangements with V and J called that TCRdb kept. Clones are partly lost; checked studies trace under half to an unresolved V gene and leave the rest unexplained. D and trimming were read from the DNA, whereas the V and J calls and clone size are those reported in that table. Recorded for this sample are 20,000 to 25,000 clones; about 88% of them occurred a single time. Of the sample, 15% to 20% is held by the ten largest clones.

The junction shows trimming of 4 bases on V and 5 bases on J, plus 14 bases between the germline ends. The CDR3 sequence holds 14 residues, the cysteine and phenylalanine included. Kept here is only the CDR3 DNA, which spans 42 bases and is read in frame from base 1. CDR1 LNHDA and CDR2 SQIVND are derived from the germline V gene (reference sequence). Remarks on this clone: Its target antigen remains unknown. Base qualities are not at hand, and no much larger clone is one base apart.

Whole blood was collected in K2EDTA tubes by collaborating institutions according to the institutions' own protocols. For TCRbeta analysis, collaborators shipped samples in one of three forms: frozen whole blood, isolated PBMCs, or DNA extracted from either of those sample types. Results and caveats for the whole study, not just this receptor: The quantity of clinical and demographic metadata differed by source and by participant and was supplied without curation.

The TCR comes from a human donor with acute or convalescent COVID-19. The donor label of this sample is uncertain. The specimen was peripheral blood. The chain is made from TRBV19 and TRBJ1-2; perhaps TRBD1 is the D gene, with 6 bases matching. The CDR3 corresponds to CASSRDTDPYGYTF. The DNA sequence reads TGTGCCAGTAGTAGGGACACGGACCCATATGGCTACACCTTC.